Detailed here is one T cell receptor gamma chain. This entry comes from a study of gamma-delta T cells after stem cell transplantation. TCRdb ran CATT on the RT-PCR reads. The sample shows some 4,500 gamma-chain clones, about 20% of them seen only once. CDR3 length equals 12 residues. With 2 bases clipped from V and 12 bases from J, the junction kept 10 bases outside the gene matches. The V gene's germline CDR1 is EGSTGY and CDR2 YDSYTSSV. The sequence was collected from a human donor. It is not recorded whose cells these are; they may come from a transplant donor. Sequenced: gamma-delta T cells. The V call is TRGV4, the J call TRGJ1 or TRGJ2. This chain's CDR3 is CATWDERKGKLF. The CDR3 DNA follows: TGTGCCACCTGGGATGAACGAAAGGGGAAACTCTTT.